This T cell receptor (beta chain) derives from a study of cytomegalovirus exposure and HLA in healthy donors. The PCR was carried out with 60 Vbeta primers and 13 Jbeta primers. The assay was immunoSEQ multiplex PCR, and TCRdb's table has in-frame clones only and misses some. The sample lists about 150,000 clones; 84% were seen once. V shed 4 bases and J 4 bases; nucleotides not matched to a gene: 13. This CDR3 has 16 residues. In germline, CDR1 is MDHEN, CDR2 SYDVKM. For this clone: The antigen is not known.

General study results and limits: Researchers reported in a later analysis that a missense DCLRE1C variant was tied to TCR beta V- and J-gene trimming. Prior analysis indicated that the majority of TCR beta V segments exhibited productivity approximately 90% or approximately 30% of the time. Several of the most significant clusters were apparently associated with common viral pathogens in a later analysis. Sequencing depth roughly uniform across donors was assumed in presence/absence analyses.

This TCR derives from a man aged 18-30 years in good health and CMV-seronegative. The specimen sequenced was PBMCs. The J gene is TRBJ2-7, the V gene TRBV28, with 7 bases that match TRBD2. The CDR3 DNA is TGTGCCAGCAGTTCCCCGTCGTCTGGCGGGGGATACGAGCAGTACTTC. Its protein product is CASSSPSSGGGYEQYF.